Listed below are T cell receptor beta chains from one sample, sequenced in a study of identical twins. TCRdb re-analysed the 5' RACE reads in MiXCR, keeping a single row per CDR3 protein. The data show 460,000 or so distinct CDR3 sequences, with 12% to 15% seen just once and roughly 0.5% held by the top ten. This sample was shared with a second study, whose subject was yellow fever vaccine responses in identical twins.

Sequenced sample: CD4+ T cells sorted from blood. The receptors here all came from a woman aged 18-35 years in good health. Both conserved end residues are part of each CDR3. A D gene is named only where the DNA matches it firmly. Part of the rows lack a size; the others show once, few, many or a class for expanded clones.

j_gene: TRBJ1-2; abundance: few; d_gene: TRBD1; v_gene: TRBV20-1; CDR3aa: CSARDMGQDNYGYTF; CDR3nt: TGCAGTGCTAGAGACATGGGACAGGACAACTATGGCTACACCTTC
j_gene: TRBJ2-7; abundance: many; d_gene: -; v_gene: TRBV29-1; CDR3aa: CSVEDHGTPIAYEQYF; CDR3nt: TGCAGCGTTGAAGATCACGGGACTCCGATAGCCTACGAGCAGTACTTC
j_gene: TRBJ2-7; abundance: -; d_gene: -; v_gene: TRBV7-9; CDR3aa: CASRLKLGPYEQYF; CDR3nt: TGTGCCAGCAGATTAAAATTGGGCCCTTACGAGCAGTACTTC
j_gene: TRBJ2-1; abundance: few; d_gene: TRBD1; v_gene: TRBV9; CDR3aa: CASSVGTANNEQFF; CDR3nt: TGTGCCAGCAGCGTCGGGACAGCGAACAATGAGCAGTTCTTC
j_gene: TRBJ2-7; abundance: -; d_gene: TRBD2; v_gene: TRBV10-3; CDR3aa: CAISDLLARDVKQYF; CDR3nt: TGTGCCATCAGTGACCTACTAGCGCGGGATGTAAAGCAGTACTTC
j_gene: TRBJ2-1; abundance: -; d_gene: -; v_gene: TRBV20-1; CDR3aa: CSASSGPNEQFF; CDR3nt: TGCAGTGCTAGCTCCGGGCCCAATGAGCAGTTCTTC
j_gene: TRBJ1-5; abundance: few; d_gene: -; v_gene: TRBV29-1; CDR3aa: CSAGVSNQPQHF; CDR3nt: TGCAGCGCCGGCGTTAGCAATCAGCCCCAGCATTTT
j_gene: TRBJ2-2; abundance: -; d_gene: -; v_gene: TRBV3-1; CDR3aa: CASSQWDLYTGELFF; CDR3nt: TGTGCCAGCAGCCAATGGGACCTTTACACCGGGGAGCTGTTTTTT
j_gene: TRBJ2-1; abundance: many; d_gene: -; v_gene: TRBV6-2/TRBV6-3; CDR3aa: CASSLPVGRERKNEQFF; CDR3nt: TGTGCCAGCAGTCTCCCGGTCGGGCGGGAAAGGAAGAATGAGCAGTTCTTC
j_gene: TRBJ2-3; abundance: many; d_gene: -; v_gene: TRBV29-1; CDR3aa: CSVEDSLTDTQYF; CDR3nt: TGCAGCGTTGAAGATTCGCTCACAGATACGCAGTATTTT
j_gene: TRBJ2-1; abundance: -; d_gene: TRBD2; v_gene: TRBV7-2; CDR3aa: CASSLGRGYLNEQFF; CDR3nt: TGTGCCAGCAGCTTAGGGCGGGGGTACCTCAATGAGCAGTTCTTC
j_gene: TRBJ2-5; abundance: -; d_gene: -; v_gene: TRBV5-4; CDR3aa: CASSLRPRGAEETQYF; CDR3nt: TGTGCCAGCAGCCTCCGTCCCCGCGGAGCCGAAGAGACCCAGTACTTC
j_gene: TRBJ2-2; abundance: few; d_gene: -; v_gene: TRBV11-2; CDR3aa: CASSLVGKRRELFF; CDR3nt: TGTGCCAGCAGCTTAGTGGGAAAGAGACGGGAGCTGTTTTTT
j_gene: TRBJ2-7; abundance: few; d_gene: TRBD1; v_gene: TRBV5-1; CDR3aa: CASRFDRAGYEQYF; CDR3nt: TGCGCCAGCAGGTTTGACAGGGCAGGGTACGAGCAGTACTTC
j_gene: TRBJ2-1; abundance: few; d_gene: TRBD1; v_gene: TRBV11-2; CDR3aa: CASSLDGTGGSSYNEQFF; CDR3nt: TGTGCCAGCAGCTTAGATGGAACAGGGGGTAGCTCCTACAATGAGCAGTTCTTC
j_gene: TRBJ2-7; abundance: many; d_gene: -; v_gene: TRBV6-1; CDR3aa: CASSETPGYEQYF; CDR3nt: TGTGCCAGCAGTGAAACACCGGGGTACGAGCAGTACTTC
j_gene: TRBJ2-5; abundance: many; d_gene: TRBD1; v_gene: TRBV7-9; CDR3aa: CASSLTRGETQYF; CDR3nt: TGTGCCAGCAGCTTAACCAGGGGGGAGACCCAGTACTTC
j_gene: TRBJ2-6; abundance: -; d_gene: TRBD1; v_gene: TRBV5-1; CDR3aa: CASSLRDRSSSGAVVLTF; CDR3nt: TGCGCCAGCAGCTTGAGGGACAGGTCGTCCTCTGGGGCCGTCGTCCTGACTTTC
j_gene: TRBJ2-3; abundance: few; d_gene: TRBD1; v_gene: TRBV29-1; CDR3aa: CSVVRGTVADTQYF; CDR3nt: TGCAGCGTTGTAAGGGGGACAGTAGCAGATACGCAGTATTTT
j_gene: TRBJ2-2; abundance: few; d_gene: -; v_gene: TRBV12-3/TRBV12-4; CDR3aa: CASSLTWPGELFF; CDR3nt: TGTGCCAGCAGTCTGACCTGGCCCGGGGAGCTGTTTTTT
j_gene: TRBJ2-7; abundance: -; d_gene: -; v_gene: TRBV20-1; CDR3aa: CSAKDPSPGEQYF; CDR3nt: TGCAGTGCTAAAGATCCTAGCCCCGGCGAGCAGTACTTC
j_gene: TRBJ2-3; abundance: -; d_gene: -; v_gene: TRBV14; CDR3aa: CASSQPSAYTQYF; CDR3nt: TGTGCCAGCAGCCAACCTAGCGCCTATACGCAGTATTTT
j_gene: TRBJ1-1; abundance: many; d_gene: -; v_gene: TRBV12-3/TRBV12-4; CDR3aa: CASRSSSNTEAFF; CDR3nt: TGTGCCAGCAGGAGCAGTTCTAACACTGAAGCTTTCTTT
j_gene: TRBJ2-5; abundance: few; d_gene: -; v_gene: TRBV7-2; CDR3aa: CASSLFLAAGGETQYF; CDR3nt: TGTGCCAGCAGCTTATTCCTTGCCGCCGGAGGAGAGACCCAGTACTTC
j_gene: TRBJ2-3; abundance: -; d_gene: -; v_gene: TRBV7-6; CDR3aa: CASSTLWNSGLYTDTQYF; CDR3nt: TGTGCCAGCAGCACCCTGTGGAATAGCGGACTATACACAGATACGCAGTATTTT
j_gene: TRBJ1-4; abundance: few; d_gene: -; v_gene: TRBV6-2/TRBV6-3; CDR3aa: CASRYGATNEKLFF; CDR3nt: TGTGCCAGCAGATACGGGGCAACTAATGAAAAACTGTTTTTT
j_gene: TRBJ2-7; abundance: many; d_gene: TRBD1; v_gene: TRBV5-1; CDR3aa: CASSLRTGAYEQYF; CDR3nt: TGCGCCAGCAGCTTGAGAACAGGGGCCTACGAGCAGTACTTC
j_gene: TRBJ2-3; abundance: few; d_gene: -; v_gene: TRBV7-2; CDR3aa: CASGDMGGGTDTQYF; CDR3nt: TGTGCCAGCGGGGATATGGGCGGGGGCACAGATACGCAGTATTTT
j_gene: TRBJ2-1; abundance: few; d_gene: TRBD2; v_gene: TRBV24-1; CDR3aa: CATSDLSGREGVSYNEQFF; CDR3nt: TGTGCCACCAGTGATCTCTCCGGGCGGGAGGGAGTCTCCTACAATGAGCAGTTCTTC
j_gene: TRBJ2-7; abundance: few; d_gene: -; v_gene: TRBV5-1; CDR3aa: CASSFQGSSYEQYF; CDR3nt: TGCGCCAGCAGCTTCCAAGGAAGCTCCTACGAGCAGTACTTC
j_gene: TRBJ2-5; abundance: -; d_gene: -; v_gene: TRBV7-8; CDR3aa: CASSARPGSQETQYF; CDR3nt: TGTGCCAGCAGCGCCCGACCGGGCTCCCAAGAGACCCAGTACTTC
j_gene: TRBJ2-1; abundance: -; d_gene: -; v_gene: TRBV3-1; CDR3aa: CASSQVSDEQFF; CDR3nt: TGTGCCAGCAGCCAAGTCTCTGATGAGCAGTTCTTC
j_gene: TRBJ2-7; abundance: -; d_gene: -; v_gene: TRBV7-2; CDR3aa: CASSLGVGGTYEQYF; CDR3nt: TGTGCCAGCAGCTTGGGCGTCGGGGGAACCTACGAGCAGTACTTC
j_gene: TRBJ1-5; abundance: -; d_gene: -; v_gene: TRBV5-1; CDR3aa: CASSLAGSPPQHF; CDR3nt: TGCGCCAGCAGCTTGGCAGGGTCCCCGCCCCAGCATTTT
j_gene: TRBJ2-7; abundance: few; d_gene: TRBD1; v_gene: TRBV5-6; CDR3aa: CASSSRRTGYEQYF; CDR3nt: TGTGCCAGCAGCTCACGCCGGACAGGGTACGAGCAGTACTTC
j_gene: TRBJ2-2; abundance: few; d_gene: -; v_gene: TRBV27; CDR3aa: CASSYTGYANTGELFF; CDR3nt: TGTGCCAGCAGTTACACAGGGTATGCGAACACCGGGGAGCTGTTTTTT